What follows describes a single T cell receptor beta chain. What it recognizes is unknown. This record belongs to a study of blood T cells in healthy people across ages. General observations from the study: TCR beta diversity per million T cells fell roughly linearly with age. Higher diversity and more naive CD4+ cells were features of long-lived donors, compared to aged donors. The unsorted PBMCs prevented any conclusive comparison of naive versus antigen-experienced cells.

This CDR3 is 16 amino acids long. The V end lost 2 bases, the J end lost 2 bases, and 16 bases lay between the germline ends. Germline V lookup: CDR1 DFQATT, CDR2 SNEGSKA (reference sequence). Together with a sample-barcoded 5' primer, a J-beta primer mix was included in a second PCR lasting roughly 6 to 12 cycles. TCRdb fed the 5' RACE reads into MiXCR, producing one record per CDR3 protein. The sample shows approximately 800,000 distinct CDR3 sequences, 56% of them seen only once. This clonotype originated in a man aged 35-49 years in good health. Sequenced input: blood. The chain has TRBV20-1 and TRBJ1-5; perhaps TRBD1 as D (6 bases). CDR3 residues: CSARPGGGARNQPQHF. The CDR3 DNA follows: TGCAGTGCTAGACCCGGAGGGGGGGCCCGCAATCAGCCCCAGCATTTT.